A single sample gave rise to the 6 T cell receptor beta chains below, sequenced in a study of T cells in Graves' hyperthyroidism and ophthalmopathy. TCR beta CDR3 regions were amplified from RNA transcripts. HTBI primers were employed in a first-round RT-PCR of the TCR CDR3. MiXCR, applied by TCRdb to the multiplex PCR reads, yields one record per CDR3 protein. Of roughly 510,000 distinct CDR3 sequences detected, around 21% appear once; the ten largest clones hold roughly 29%. The sample was blood. Source of these receptors: a young man with Graves' hyperthyroidism.

The chain couples TRBV5-1 to TRBJ2-5, with D unclear. CDR3 length equals 15 residues. Germline assignment: CDR1 SGHRS and CDR2 YFSETQ. Trimming took off 2 bases at V and 2 bases at J, with 13 bases between the two ends. DNA of the CDR3: TGCGCCAGCAGCTTCTCAAAGAGGATACAAGAGACCCAGTACTTC. This sequence encodes CASSFSKRIQETQYF.

The V gene is TRBV7-2, the J gene TRBJ1-3; D gene ambiguous. There are 13 residues in the CDR3. Germline V lookup: CDR1 SGHTA, CDR2 FQGNSA. The V gene lost 2 bases and the J gene lost 3 bases, with 5 bases spanning the gap. The CDR3 DNA follows: TGTGCCAGCAGCTTAACCAATGGAAACACCATATATTTT. Amino acids: CASSLTNGNTIYF. The entire variable domain, with the rest obtained from reference TRBV7-2 and TRBJ1-3, is as follows: GAGVSQSPSNKVTEKGKDVELRCDPISGHTALYWYRQSLGQGLEFLIYFQGNSAPDKSGLPSDRFSAERTGGSVSTLTIQRTQQEDSAVYLCASSLTNGNTIYFGEGSWLTVV.

V is TRBV11-2 and J is TRBJ2-3, with D tentatively TRBD1 or TRBD2 (5 bases each). Germline-derived CDR1 and CDR2 are SGHAT and FQNNGV. The ends were cut back, 4 bases at V and 2 bases at J, with 13 bases in the middle. The CDR3 has 15 residues. The CDR3 bases are TGTGCCAGCAGCTCGGGGACCCTCATCACAGATACGCAGTATTTT. Its protein product is CASSSGTLITDTQYF.

In this sample, this clonotype turned up a few times. The J gene is TRBJ2-2, the V gene TRBV9, with 16 bases fitting TRBD2. Germline CDR1 SGDLS, CDR2 YYNGEE. The CDR3 consists of 19 residues. V lost 4 bases, J lost 6 bases, and 12 bases stayed unmatched. The CDR3 protein is CASSRTPGLAGGRSGELFF. The CDR3 coding sequence is TGTGCCAGCAGCCGCACACCGGGACTAGCGGGGGGGCGGTCCGGGGAGCTGTTTTTT.

This clonotype was detected many times. The genes are TRBV6-1 and TRBJ1-5, with 7 bases lining up with TRBD1. From germline, CDR1 is MNHNS and CDR2 SASEGT. CDR3 length: 15 residues. V was clipped by 8 bases and J by 0 bases; unmatched bases: 7. The chain's CDR3 is CASVPTGISNQPQHF. DNA for the CDR3: TGTGCCAGCGTACCGACAGGGATTAGCAATCAGCCCCAGCATTTT.

This chain connects TRBV12-3 or TRBV12-4 to TRBJ2-3; the D is unclear. Trimming removed 8 bases from V and 0 bases from J, with 15 bases in between. The CDR3 runs 15 residues. The CDR3 loop is CASRSRLSSTDTQYF. The CDR3 bases are TGTGCCAGCCGTAGCAGGCTATCTAGCACAGATACGCAGTATTTT.